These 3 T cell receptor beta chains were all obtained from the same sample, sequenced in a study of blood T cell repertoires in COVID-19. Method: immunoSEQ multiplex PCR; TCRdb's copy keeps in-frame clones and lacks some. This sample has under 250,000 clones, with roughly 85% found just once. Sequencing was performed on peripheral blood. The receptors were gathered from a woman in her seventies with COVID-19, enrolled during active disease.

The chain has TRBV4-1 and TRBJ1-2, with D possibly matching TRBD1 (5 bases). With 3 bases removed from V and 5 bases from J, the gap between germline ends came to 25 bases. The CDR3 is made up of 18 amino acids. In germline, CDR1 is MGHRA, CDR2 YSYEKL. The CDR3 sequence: CASSHVIQGKKSVYGYTF. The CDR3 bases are TGCGCCAGCAGCCATGTAATTCAGGGTAAGAAGTCGGTGTATGGCTACACCTTC.

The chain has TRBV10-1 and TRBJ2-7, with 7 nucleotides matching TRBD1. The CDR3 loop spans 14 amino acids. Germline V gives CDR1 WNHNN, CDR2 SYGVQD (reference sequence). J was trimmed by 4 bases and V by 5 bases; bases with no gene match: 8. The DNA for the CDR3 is TGCGCCAGCAGTCGCCCGGGACAGCCGTACGAGCAGTACTTC. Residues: CASSRPGQPYEQYF.

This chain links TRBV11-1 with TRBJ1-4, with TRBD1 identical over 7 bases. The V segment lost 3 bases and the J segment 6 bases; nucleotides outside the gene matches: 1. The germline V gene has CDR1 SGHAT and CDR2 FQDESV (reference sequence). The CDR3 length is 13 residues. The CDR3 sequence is CASSFRGDEKLFF. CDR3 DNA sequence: TGTGCCAGCAGCTTCAGGGGGGATGAAAAACTGTTTTTT.